This TCR beta chain came from a study of blood T cells in healthy people across ages (dated by TCRdb to the mid-2010s). Turning to the overall study: Template switching captured roughly one uniquely barcoded TCR beta cDNA molecule per two T cells in model experiments. To track age-related changes in TCR beta repertoire diversity, the study relied on deep sequencing normalized with unique cDNA molecular identifiers. The donors were divided into four age groups: young (average approximately 16 years), middle-aged (almost 40), aged (approximately 59) and long-lived (approximately 74). The study analyzed two additional independent replicas of 1 million unique cDNA reads from the same blood draw for two donors, one aged 18 to 30 and one aged 80 or older. What the authors observed across the whole study: Bulk unsorted PBMC profiling prevented conclusive comparison of naive and antigen-experienced compartments. Total diversity estimates from one million sequenced T cells were considered lower bounds and underestimates. Because the CMV infection status of the donors was unknown, age-related changes in expanded clonotypes may potentially have been confounded. Observed TCR beta diversity correlated strongly with the percentage of naive T cells measured by flow cytometry. Compared with the aged group, more naive CD4+ T cells, fewer expanded clones and increased TCR diversity were shown by the long-lived group, suggesting age selection. As age increased, observed TCR beta diversity per million T cells dropped in a roughly linear way, and a significant reduction was already evident by age 40.

The CDR1 and CDR2 encoded by the germline V gene (reference sequence) are DFQATT and SNEGSKA. The CDR3 runs 14 amino acids, cysteine and phenylalanine included. The DNA shown is the 42-base CDR3, in frame from base 1. The trim is 6 bases for V and 0 bases for J, with a gap of 15 bases between the germline ends. The donors were 40 or so Caucasian individuals from Russia, aged 6 to 90 years, who were systemically healthy. Each donor gave roughly 9.5 milliliters of peripheral blood, collected into EDTA-treated Vacutainer tubes. Ficoll-Paque density-gradient centrifugation was used to isolate PBMCs, with at least 6.5 million per sample. Trizol reagent was used to extract total RNA from the PBMCs, yielding at least 5 micrograms per sample. Naive CD45RAhigh/CD27high T cell percentages were measured by flow cytometry on a PBMC aliquot from every donor. Library method: 5' RACE. Instrument used: Illumina HiSeq 2500. A second PCR of about 6 to 12 cycles was run with a J-beta primer mix and a sample-barcoded 5' primer. Each TCR beta cDNA molecule received a unique molecular identifier from a template-switch 5' adaptor carrying 12 random nucleotides. At least 2.5 million CDR3-containing paired-end reads were obtained from each sample. First-strand cDNA synthesis was performed from all RNA using the Mint cDNA synthesis kit, with priming by a TRBC-specific oligonucleotide. Following uracil-DNA glycosylase treatment, all cDNA underwent a first 18-cycle PCR with the universal primers M1SS and BC2_uni_R. For the original study's pipeline: Normalization of each sample was performed by random selection of 1 million high-quality reads, each carrying a distinct molecular identifier. Reads with shared molecular identifiers were discarded instead of being binned into consensus sequences. MiTCR, run with a Q25 quality threshold and the strictest error-elimination algorithm, handled CDR3 identification, clonotype clustering and error correction. A nonparametric unseen species model using Euler transformation provided a lower-bound estimate of total TCR beta diversity. The raw public reads went through TCRdb reprocessing: fastp at Q25, MiXCR clone calling, in-frame beta chains kept. Rows are combined by CDR3 protein, so each entry shows the most common genes and DNA. These V and J calls originate from TCRdb's pipeline instead of the authors' own analysis. Counted in this sample were under 1,100,000 distinct CDR3 sequences; almost 25% of them appeared once. The top ten clones comprise around 0.75% of the sample.

As for this clonotype: Which antigen it targets is not known. The sample holds no much larger clone one base away, and base qualities are not on file.

The same data also contributed to another study, on T cells of mothers and their children. As that second paper reports: Donors were nine systemically healthy Caucasian individuals: three mothers and their six children. cDNA synthesis consumed the entire amount of extracted RNA, loaded at roughly 1.5 ug RNA in each 15 ul reaction. In the second PCR, the M1S primer introduced both the sample barcodes and 2-4 random nucleotides. Each mother yielded over 9.5 million TCR beta CDR3 reads and each child some 3 million reads. TCR recombination output is similarly shaped by thymic selection in related and unrelated pairs, with a minor effect exerted by inherited differences. Normalized repertoire overlap was always found to be slightly, but never significantly, higher in related mother-child pairs than in unrelated mother-child pairs. With a sensitivity of about 100 clones per million clonotypes, no persistent microchimeric T cell clones were detected. In the study, deep NGS was used to compare the TCR beta repertoires of mothers and children, and features distinguishing related mother-child pairs from unrelated individuals were sought. On average, the children were around 11 +/- 4 years old, while the mothers were approximately 40 +/- 4 years old. After adapter ligation with NEBNext reagents, the libraries were sequenced on Illumina HiSeq 2000 with 100+100 nt paired-end reads. To prevent cross-contamination, the mother and child libraries were prepared a month apart and were sequenced in separate runs. Each donor had between 500,000 and 2,000,000 distinct TCR beta clonotypes identified. Naive TCR beta clonotypes were estimated from low-frequency clonotypes matched to each donor's FACS-determined naive share, without sorting.

Sequencing was carried out using blood. The sequence links TRBV20-1 to TRBJ2-7, with no reliable assignment of the D segment. The clonotype comes from a girl under 10 years old in good health. The DNA sequence follows: TGCAGTGCCCGACTGCCTGCCCTCTCCTACGAGCAGTACTTC. Its protein reads: CSARLPALSYEQYF.